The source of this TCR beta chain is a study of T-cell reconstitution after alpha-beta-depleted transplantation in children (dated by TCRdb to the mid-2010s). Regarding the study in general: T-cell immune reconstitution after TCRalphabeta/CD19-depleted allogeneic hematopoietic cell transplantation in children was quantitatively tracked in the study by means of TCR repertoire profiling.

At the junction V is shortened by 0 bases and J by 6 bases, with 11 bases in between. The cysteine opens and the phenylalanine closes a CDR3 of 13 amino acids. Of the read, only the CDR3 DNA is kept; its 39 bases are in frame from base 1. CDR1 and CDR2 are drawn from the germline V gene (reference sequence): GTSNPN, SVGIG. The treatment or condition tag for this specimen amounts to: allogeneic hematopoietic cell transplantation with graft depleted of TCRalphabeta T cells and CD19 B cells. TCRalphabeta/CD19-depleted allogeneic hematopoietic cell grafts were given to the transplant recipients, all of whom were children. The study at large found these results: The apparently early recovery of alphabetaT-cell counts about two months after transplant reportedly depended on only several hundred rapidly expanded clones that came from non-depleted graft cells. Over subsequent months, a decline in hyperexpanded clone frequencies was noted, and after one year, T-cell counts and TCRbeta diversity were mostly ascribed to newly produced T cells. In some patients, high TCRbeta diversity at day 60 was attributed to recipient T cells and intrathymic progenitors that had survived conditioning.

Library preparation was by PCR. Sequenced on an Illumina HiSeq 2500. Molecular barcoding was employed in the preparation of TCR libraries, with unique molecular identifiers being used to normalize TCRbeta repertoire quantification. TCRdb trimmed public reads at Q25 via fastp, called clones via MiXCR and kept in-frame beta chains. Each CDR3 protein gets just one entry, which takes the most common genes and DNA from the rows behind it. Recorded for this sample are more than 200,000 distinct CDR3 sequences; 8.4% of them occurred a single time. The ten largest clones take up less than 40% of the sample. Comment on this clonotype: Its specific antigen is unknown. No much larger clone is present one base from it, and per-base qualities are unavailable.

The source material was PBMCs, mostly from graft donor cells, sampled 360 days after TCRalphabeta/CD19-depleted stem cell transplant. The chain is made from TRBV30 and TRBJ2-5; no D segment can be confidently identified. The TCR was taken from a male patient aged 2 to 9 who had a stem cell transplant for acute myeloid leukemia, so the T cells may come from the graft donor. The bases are TGTGCCTGGAGTGTTGAACTTTTGAAGACCCAGTACTTC. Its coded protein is CAWSVELLKTQYF.